One sample yielded the 29 T cell receptor beta chains listed below, sequenced in a study of OX40 agonist ivuxolimab in advanced cancers. TCRdb keeps only in-frame clones here, not all; method: immunoSEQ multiplex PCR. In the table there are roughly 42,000 clones, roughly nine tenths of which are singletons. Specimen: CD4+ or CD8+ T cells sorted from blood, collected in a trial of the OX40 agonist ivuxolimab. Receptors originate from an adult with an advanced solid tumor such as melanoma, head and neck, liver or kidney cancer.

The chain employs TRBV7-9 and TRBJ2-1; no clear D gene. V lost 6 bases and J lost 7, with 7 bases in between. This CDR3 spans 11 amino acids. Germline V gene data show CDR1 as SEHNR and CDR2 as FQNEAQ (reference sequence). The chain's CDR3 is CASRVRNEQFF. Written as DNA, the CDR3 is TGTGCCAGCAGGGTCCGTAATGAGCAGTTCTTC.

This clone was recorded only once. This rearrangement joins TRBV6-1 to TRBJ1-3; TRBD1 matches at 8 bases. V was pared by 6 bases and J by 4 bases, with 8 bases of the junction left unmatched. From germline, CDR1 is MNHNS and CDR2 SASEGT. The CDR3 extends over 15 amino acids. CDR3 amino acids: CASRGGQALGNTIYF. The CDR3, as DNA: TGTGCCAGCAGGGGGGGACAGGCTCTCGGAAACACCATATATTTT.

The chain uses TRBV2 and TRBJ2-3, with 9 positions matching TRBD2. J was trimmed by 4 bases and V by 2 bases; bases with no gene match: 4. CDR3 length: 15 residues. Germline V lookup: CDR1 SNHLY, CDR2 FYNNEI. The CDR3: CASSESSGMADTQYF. The CDR3 region has the DNA TGTGCCAGCAGTGAATCTAGCGGGATGGCAGATACGCAGTATTTT.

The rearrangement joins TRBV7-9 to TRBJ2-1, with D unclear. The germline V gene encodes CDR1 SEHNR and CDR2 FQNEAQ (reference sequence). Trimming pared 3 bases from V and 0 bases from J, leaving 12 bases between. The CDR3 is 16 amino acids. CDR3 sequence reads: CASSFGRASSYNEQFF. In nucleotides, the CDR3 is TGTGCCAGCAGCTTCGGACGGGCGAGCTCCTACAATGAGCAGTTCTTC.

Relative to its sample, this clone is large (0.1 to 1%). This chain joins TRBV9 and TRBJ2-3; D tentatively fits TRBD1 or TRBD2 (6 bases each). The V gene lost 5 bases and the J gene lost 0 bases, with 10 bases spanning the gap. This CDR3 region has 14 residues. CDR1 and CDR2 (germline): SGDLS, YYNGEE. CDR3 amino acids: CASRGGGSTDTQYF. The CDR3 bases are TGTGCCAGCAGAGGGGGAGGCAGCACAGATACGCAGTATTTT.

The chain couples TRBV7-2 to TRBJ2-7; tentative D call: TRBD1 (6 bases). Germline values: CDR1 SGHTA, CDR2 FQGNSA. CDR3 length: 12 amino acids. Trimming took off 4 bases at V and 5 bases at J, with 9 bases between the two ends. The DNA for the CDR3 is TGTGCCAGCAGCTACTACAGGGACGAGCAGTACTTC. Translation gives CASSYYRDEQYF.

The rearrangement joins TRBV6-6 to TRBJ1-1; 9 bases agree with TRBD1. The CDR3 has 13 amino acids. CDR1 is MNHNY and CDR2 is SVGAGI in the germline V gene (reference sequence). V shed 8 bases, J shed 5 bases, and the junction held 6 bases outside the gene matches. CDR3 nucleotides: TGTGCCAGCGGGGAGACAGGGGGTACTGAAGCTTTCTTT. Its translation: CASGETGGTEAFF.

About this clone: Other DNA sequences in this sample translate to the same CDR3. The CDR3 is CASSLGSGSSYEQYF. CDR3 bases: TGTGCCAGCAGCTTAGGGAGCGGCAGCTCCTACGAGCAGTACTTC. The chain employs TRBV7-8 and TRBJ2-7; D might be TRBD2 (5 bases). This CDR3 region has 15 residues. Germline CDR1 is SGHVS and CDR2 is FQNEAQ. Trimming took off 1 base at V and 0 bases at J, with 10 bases between the two ends.

The chain is built from TRBV30 and TRBJ1-1, with D uncertain. V was trimmed by 1 base and J by 0 bases, leaving 12 bases between them. Germline CDR1 reads GTSNPN; CDR2 reads SVGIG (reference sequence). The CDR3 is made up of 15 amino acids. The CDR3 loop reads CAWSGSILMNTEAFF. As DNA, the CDR3 is TGTGCCTGGAGTGGCAGTATCCTCATGAACACTGAAGCTTTCTTT.

The chain joins TRBV4-1 to TRBJ2-7; perhaps TRBD1 as D (5 bases). CDR1 is MGHRA, CDR2 YSYEKL, per germline. V lost 1 base, J lost 0 bases, and 10 bases lay in between. The CDR3 runs 15 residues. In nucleotides, the CDR3 is TGCGCCAGCAGCCAAGGACAGTTCAGCTCCTACGAGCAGTACTTC. Translated: CASSQGQFSSYEQYF.

This sequence joins TRBV7-9 and TRBJ2-1; maybe TRBD2 (6 bases). CDR3 length equals 13 residues. Trimming took off 0 bases at V and 6 bases at J, with 6 bases between the two ends. Germline loops: CDR1 SEHNR, CDR2 FQNEAQ (reference sequence). The DNA of the CDR3 is TGTGCCAGCAGCTTAGCGGAGGGCAATGAGCAGTTCTTC. Protein: CASSLAEGNEQFF.

The chain couples TRBV6-5 to TRBJ1-1; no clear D gene. Germline values: CDR1 MNHEY, CDR2 SVGAGI. The length of the CDR3 is 11 residues. As DNA, the CDR3 is TGTTCCACCGTGAGAGGTACTGAAGCTTTCTTT. As protein: CSTVRGTEAFF.

J is TRBJ2-3 and V is TRBV7-9; D gene uncertain. The CDR3 totals 16 residues. Germline lookup yields CDR1 SEHNR and CDR2 FQNEAQ (reference sequence). With 5 bases removed from V and 1 base from J, the gap between germline ends came to 16 bases. CDR3 loop: CASSTRTATGTDTQYF. CDR3 coding DNA: TGTGCCAGCAGCACCCGGACCGCCACCGGCACAGATACGCAGTATTTT. Combining the CDR3 with reference TRBV7-9 and TRBJ2-3 gives the whole variable domain DTGVSQNPRHKITKRGQNVTFRCDPISEHNRLYWYRQTLGQGPEFLTYFQNEAQLEKSRLLSDRFSAERPKGSFSTLEIQRTEQGDSAMYLCASSTRTATGTDTQYFGPGTRLTVL.

The rearrangement links TRBV5-8 to TRBJ1-4, with D uncertain. This CDR3 region has 14 residues. Germline lookup yields CDR1 SGHTS and CDR2 YDEGEE. V was cut by 1 base and J by 0 bases, with 4 bases left in between. The CDR3 region is CASSLWATNEKLFF. The CDR3 region has the DNA TGTGCCAGCAGCTTGTGGGCAACTAATGAAAAACTGTTTTTT.

This sequence joins TRBV9 and TRBJ1-1; D uncertain. The germline V gene has CDR1 SGDLS and CDR2 YYNGEE. V shed 4 bases and J shed 5 bases, with 12 bases lying between them. The CDR3 contains 13 residues. The CDR3 nucleotides read TGTGCCAGCAGCCCCCAAGGAAGAACTGAAGCTTTCTTT. Protein sequence: CASSPQGRTEAFF.

The chain has TRBV9 and TRBJ2-3; 7 nucleotides match TRBD2. V shed 3 bases and J 0 bases; nucleotides not matched to a gene: 1. This CDR3 is built from 14 residues. Germline V gene sequence: CDR1 SGDLS, CDR2 YYNGEE. CDR3 bases: TGTGCCAGCAGCGCGGGAGGCAGCACAGATACGCAGTATTTT. This sequence encodes CASSAGGSTDTQYF.

There are a few counts of this clone. This chain links TRBV5-1 with TRBJ1-1; tentatively, D is TRBD1 (6 bases). V dropped 0 bases and J dropped 4 bases, with 10 bases sitting between them. Germline CDR1 is SGHRS and CDR2 is YFSETQ. The CDR3 spans 14 residues. CDR3 DNA sequence: TGCGCCAGCAGCTTGGCCGTAGGGGGCACTGAAGCTTTCTTT. Translating gives CASSLAVGGTEAFF.

The chain has TRBV5-1 and TRBJ2-5; D is perhaps TRBD2 (6 bases). Looked up from germline, CDR1 is SGHRS and CDR2 is YFSETQ. The CDR3 has 14 amino acids. Trimming removed 3 bases at V and 3 bases at J, with 12 bases between. Written as DNA, the CDR3 is TGCGCCAGCAGCTCCCTCCGGGAGAAAGAGACCCAGTACTTC. Translated: CASSSLREKETQYF.

J is TRBJ2-7 and V is TRBV5-4; TRBD2 agrees at 9 bases. This CDR3 is built from 14 residues. V gave up 0 bases and J gave up 6 bases; unmatched junction bases: 4. CDR1 SGHNT and CDR2 YYREEE come from the germline V gene (reference sequence). In DNA form, the CDR3 reads TGTGCCAGCAGCTTGGGGCGGGAGGGGTCCGAGCAGTACTTC. This translates into CASSLGREGSEQYF.

V and J are TRBV2 and TRBJ2-6; D unclear. V was clipped by 2 bases and J by 2 bases, with 10 bases between them. The length of the CDR3 is 16 residues. Germline V gene lookup returns CDR1 SNHLY and CDR2 FYNNEI. CDR3 region: CASSESGLTGANVLTF. CDR3 coding DNA: TGTGCCAGCAGTGAAAGTGGGCTAACTGGGGCCAACGTCCTGACTTTC.

The chain employs TRBV4-1 and TRBJ2-6; D remains ambiguous. This CDR3 region has 18 residues. CDR1 is MGHRA, CDR2 YSYEKL, per germline. V was clipped by 4 bases and J by 0 bases, with 16 bases between them. CDR3 nucleotide sequence: TGCGCCAGCAGCCTAAAAGACGCCCGAACCTCTGGGGCCAACGTCCTGACTTTC. It encodes CASSLKDARTSGANVLTF.

The genes are TRBV6-5 and TRBJ1-1; D gene unclear. V dropped 6 bases and J dropped 3 bases, with 8 bases sitting between them. This CDR3 has 12 residues. Germline V gene lookup returns CDR1 MNHEY and CDR2 SVGAGI. The CDR3 is CASSLDDTEAFF. CDR3 DNA: TGTGCCAGCAGCCTAGATGACACTGAAGCTTTCTTT.

This sequence joins TRBV27 and TRBJ1-1, with TRBD1 as a possible D gene (6 bases). This CDR3 is built from 15 residues. Germline values: CDR1 MNHEY, CDR2 SMNVEV (reference sequence). Trimming took off 6 bases at V and 5 bases at J, with 19 bases between the two ends. The CDR3 DNA follows: TGTGCCAGCAGCGATAGGGGGGTCTGGGGGACTGAAGCTTTCTTT. Protein: CASSDRGVWGTEAFF.

This chain uses TRBV5-6 with TRBJ2-3; 15 bases are shared with TRBD2. V shed 1 base, J shed 8 bases, and the junction held 11 bases outside the gene matches. Germline V gene data show CDR1 as SGHDT and CDR2 as YYEEEE. CDR3 size: 18 residues. In DNA, the CDR3 is TGTGCCAGCAGCTTGACTCGGTTAGGACTAGCGGGAGGGCGTACGCAGTATTTT. As protein: CASSLTRLGLAGGRTQYF.

Notes on this clone: Other nucleotide sequences in the sample specify the same CDR3. The genes are TRBV19 and TRBJ2-1; D is perhaps TRBD2 (5 bases). The germline CDR1 and CDR2 sequences are LNHDA and SQIVND (reference sequence). The CDR3 contains 13 residues. V was cut by 1 base and J by 7 bases, with 8 bases left in between. This CDR3 is CASSIGPGNEQFF. Written as DNA, the CDR3 is TGTGCCAGTAGTATAGGACCGGGGAATGAGCAGTTCTTC.

The V call is TRBV5-6, the J call TRBJ2-1; D not certain. The V and J ends lost 4 bases and 1 base respectively, with 18 bases between them. CDR1 is SGHDT and CDR2 is YYEEEE in the germline V gene. The CDR3 loop spans 17 amino acids. DNA of the CDR3: TGTGCCAGCAGCCCAGGACCGCGACACCCGTCCTACAATGAGCAGTTCTTC. Translation gives CASSPGPRHPSYNEQFF.

The rearrangement uses TRBV6-5 and TRBJ2-2; 8 bases are shared with TRBD2. The CDR3 contains 15 residues. Trimming at V came to 7 bases and at J to 4 bases, leaving 8 bases not matched to a gene. The germline V gene encodes CDR1 MNHEY and CDR2 SVGAGI. This CDR3 reads CASTLEREITGELFF. CDR3 coding DNA: TGTGCCAGCACCCTAGAGCGGGAGATCACCGGGGAGCTGTTTTTT.

CDR3 residues: CSVEDTPSYEQYF. The CDR3 DNA follows: TGCAGCGTAGAGGACACTCCATCCTACGAGCAGTACTTC. The chain is built from TRBV29-1 and TRBJ2-7; maybe TRBD1 (5 bases). The CDR3 spans 13 residues. The germline V and J ends were trimmed by 6 bases and 1 base, with 13 bases remaining between them. Germline assignment: CDR1 SQVTM and CDR2 ANQGSEA.

The rearrangement links TRBV5-6 to TRBJ2-1, with TRBD2 as a possible D gene (5 bases). The V and J ends lost 0 bases and 6 bases respectively, with 16 bases between them. The CDR3 consists of 16 residues. Germline V gene data show CDR1 as SGHDT and CDR2 as YYEEEE. CDR3 DNA: TGTGCCAGCAGCTTGGCTACGGGATTAAAACGCAATGAGCAGTTCTTC. This translates into CASSLATGLKRNEQFF.